Following are 2 T cell receptor beta chains from one sample sequenced in a study of blood T cell repertoires in COVID-19 (dated by TCRdb to 2020 to 2021). Library preparation was by the immunoSEQ multiplex PCR assay. TCRdb re-hosts the immuneACCESS table, in-frame sequences only. Its copies lack some clones; in the studies checked, an unresolved V gene accounts for under half of them, and the cause for the rest is not known. The sample has about 89,000 clones on record, around 80% of them singletons. The ten largest clonotypes hold less than 11% of the sample. Sequencing used peripheral blood. The receptors derive from a man in his 70s with acute or convalescent COVID-19.

The chain carries TRBV19 and TRBJ1-2; TRBD1 matches 7 bases. The germline CDR1 and CDR2 sequences are LNHDA and SQIVND (reference sequence). The CDR3 totals 14 residues. The junction had 8 bases not matched to a gene; V was cut back by 2 bases and J by 8 bases. DNA for the CDR3: TGTGCCAGTAGTATATTGGCAGGGGGATACGGCTACACCTTC. This gives the protein CASSILAGGYGYTF.

This chain links TRBV3-1 (or the pseudogene TRBV3-2) with TRBJ2-2; possibly TRBD2 for D (5 bases). V was pared by 6 bases and J by 1 base, with 15 bases between. The CDR3 spans 16 residues. Germline V gene lookup returns CDR1 LGHDT and CDR2 YNNKEL (reference sequence). The DNA for the CDR3 is TGTGCCAGCAGTCTCCGCGAGGGCTTGAACACCGGGGAGCTGTTTTTT. It yields the protein CASSLREGLNTGELFF.